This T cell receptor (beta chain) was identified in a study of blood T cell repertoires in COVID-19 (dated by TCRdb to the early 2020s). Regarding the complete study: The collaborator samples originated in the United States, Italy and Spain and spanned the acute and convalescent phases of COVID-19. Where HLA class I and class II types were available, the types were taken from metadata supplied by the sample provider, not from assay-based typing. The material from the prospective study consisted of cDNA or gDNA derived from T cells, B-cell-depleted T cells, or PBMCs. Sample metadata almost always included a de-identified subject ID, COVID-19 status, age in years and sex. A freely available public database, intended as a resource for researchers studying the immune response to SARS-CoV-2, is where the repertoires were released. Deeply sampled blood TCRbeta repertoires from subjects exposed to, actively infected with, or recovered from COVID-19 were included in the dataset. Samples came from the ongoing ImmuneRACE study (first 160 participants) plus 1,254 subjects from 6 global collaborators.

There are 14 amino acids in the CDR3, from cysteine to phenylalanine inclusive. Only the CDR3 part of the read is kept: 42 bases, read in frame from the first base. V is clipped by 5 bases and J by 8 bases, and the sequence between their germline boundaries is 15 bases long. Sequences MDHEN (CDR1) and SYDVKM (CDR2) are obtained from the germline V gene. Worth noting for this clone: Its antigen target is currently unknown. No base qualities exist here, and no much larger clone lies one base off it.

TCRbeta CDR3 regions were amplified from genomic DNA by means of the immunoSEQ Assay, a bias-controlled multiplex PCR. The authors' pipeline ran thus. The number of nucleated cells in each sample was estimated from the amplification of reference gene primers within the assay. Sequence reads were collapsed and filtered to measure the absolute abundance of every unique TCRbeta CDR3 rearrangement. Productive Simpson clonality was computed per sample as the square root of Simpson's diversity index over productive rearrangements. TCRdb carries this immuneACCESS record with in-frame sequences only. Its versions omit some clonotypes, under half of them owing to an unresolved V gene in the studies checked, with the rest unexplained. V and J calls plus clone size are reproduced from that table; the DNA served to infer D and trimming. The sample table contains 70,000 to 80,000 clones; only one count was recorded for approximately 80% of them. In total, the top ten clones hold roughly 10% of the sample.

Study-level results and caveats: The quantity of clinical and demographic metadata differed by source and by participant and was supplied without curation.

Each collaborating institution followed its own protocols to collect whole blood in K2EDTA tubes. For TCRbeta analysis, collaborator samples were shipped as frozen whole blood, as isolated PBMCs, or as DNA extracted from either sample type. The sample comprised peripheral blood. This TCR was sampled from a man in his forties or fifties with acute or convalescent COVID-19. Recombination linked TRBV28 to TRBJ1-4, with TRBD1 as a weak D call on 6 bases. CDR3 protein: CASSQQGGREKLFF. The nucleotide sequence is TGTGCCAGCAGTCAACAGGGAGGGCGAGAAAAACTGTTTTTT.